The 21 T cell receptor beta chains in this list originate from one sample, sequenced in a study of human T cells and chemical hapten exposure. One entry per CDR3 protein results from TCRdb running MiXCR on the RACE reads. This table has 79,000 or so distinct CDR3 sequences, approximately 32% appearing once. Time point given: patch test 1, 2 weeks after DPC sensitization. The sample's treatment: therapeutic diphenylcyclopropenone sensitization with weekly scalp DPC. Sequencing used whole blood, obtained in connection with sensitization to the hapten diphenylcyclopropenone (DPC). These receptors came from a man aged 40-49 years with alopecia areata. Some clones in this sample may be carry-over from other donors' samples.

In its sample, this clonotype was seen once. The chain links TRBV19 to TRBJ1-5, with unresolved D. CDR3 length: 14 residues. The germline gives CDR1 LNHDA, CDR2 SQIVND (reference sequence). Trimming removed 1 base at V and 6 bases at J, with 10 bases between. The CDR3 here is CASSIAPGGQPQHF. The CDR3, as DNA: TGTGCCAGTAGTATAGCCCCCGGAGGTCAGCCCCAGCATTTT.

The V call is TRBV15, the J call TRBJ2-3; tentative D call: TRBD2 (6 bases). V lost 1 base to trimming and J lost 4 bases, with 6 bases between them. The CDR3 totals 13 residues. Germline-derived CDR1 and CDR2 are LNHNV and YYDKDF (reference sequence). The CDR3 bases are TGTGCCACCAGCAGAGGGGGGGCAGATACGCAGTATTTT. As protein: CATSRGGADTQYF.

The J gene is TRBJ1-2, the V gene TRBV7-9; D unclear. The V end lost 5 bases, the J end lost 0 bases, and 16 bases lay between the germline ends. CDR1 is SEHNR, CDR2 FQNEAQ, per germline (reference sequence). The CDR3 has 16 residues. CDR3 amino acids: CASSQDGQAANYGYTF. The CDR3, as DNA: TGTGCCAGCAGCCAGGACGGTCAAGCAGCTAACTATGGCTACACCTTC.

The gene calls are TRBV23-1 and TRBJ1-2; D is possibly TRBD1 (5 bases). TRBV23-1 is known as an ORF, though its function is uncertain. The CDR3 has 17 residues. V lost 0 bases and J 2 bases, leaving 16 bases between the germline ends. The CDR3 DNA sequence: TGCGCCAGCAGTCAATCGAGCTTTAGGGACGGAAACTATGGCTACACCTTC. It codes for CASSQSSFRDGNYGYTF.

The chain joins TRBV20-1 to TRBJ2-4, with D unresolved. There are 15 residues in the CDR3. Trimming pared 1 base from V and 5 bases from J, leaving 15 bases between. Germline-derived CDR1 and CDR2 are DFQATT and SNEGSKA (reference sequence). The CDR3 spells CSARVWNPPENIQYF. The CDR3 DNA sequence: TGCAGTGCTAGAGTCTGGAATCCCCCCGAAAACATTCAGTACTTC.

The gene calls are TRBV12-3 or TRBV12-4 and TRBJ2-7; maybe TRBD1 (5 bases). The CDR3 extends over 14 amino acids. Trimming left V 4 bases short and J 3 bases short, with 13 bases between. The chain's CDR3 is CASSSQSTGYEQYF. The CDR3, as DNA: TGTGCCAGCAGTTCCCAATCTACAGGCTACGAGCAGTACTTC.

The chain joins TRBV5-1 to TRBJ2-3; D remains unclear. The V end lost 0 bases, the J end lost 2 bases, and 13 bases lay between the germline ends. There are 16 residues in the CDR3. Germline CDR1 SGHRS, CDR2 YFSETQ. The CDR3: CASSLAGGGPTDTQYF. CDR3 nucleotide sequence: TGCGCCAGCAGCTTGGCCGGTGGCGGCCCCACAGATACGCAGTATTTT. The variable domain in full, with the rest retrieved from reference TRBV5-1 and TRBJ2-3, is KAGVTQTPRYLIKTRGQQVTLSCSPISGHRSVSWYQQTPGQGLQFLFEYFSETQRNKGNFPGRFSGRQFSNSRSEMNVSTLELGDSALYLCASSLAGGGPTDTQYFGPGTRLTVL.

The chain recombines TRBV6-6 with TRBJ2-2; 8 nucleotides line up with TRBD1. This CDR3 has 17 residues. After removal of 0 bases from V and 1 base from J, the junction contained 4 bases not matched to a gene. Germline values: CDR1 MNHNY, CDR2 SVGAGI (reference sequence). CDR3 in DNA: TGTGCCAGCAGTTACTCACCGGGACAGGTGAACACCGGGGAGCTGTTTTTT. Amino acid sequence: CASSYSPGQVNTGELFF.

The table lists this clonotype with a count of one. This chain connects TRBV6-6 to TRBJ2-1, with D perhaps matching TRBD2 (6 bases). CDR3 length equals 16 residues. CDR1 and CDR2 from the germline V gene are MNHNY and SVGAGI (reference sequence). The V gene lost 1 base and the J gene lost 3 bases, with 13 bases spanning the gap. The CDR3 DNA reads as TGTGCCAGCAGTTACTGGCCCCCGACTAGCTACAATGAGCAGTTCTTC. This encodes CASSYWPPTSYNEQFF.

This clonotype has more than one count but fewer than ten. The genes are TRBV9 and TRBJ2-2; 13 bases align to TRBD2. V lost 7 bases and J lost 7; bases outside the gene matches: 7. Germline V CDR1 and CDR2: SGDLS, YYNGEE. This CDR3 contains 15 residues. As DNA, the CDR3 is TGTGCCAGCGCTACGGGGACTAGCGGGGTCGGGGAGCTGTTTTTT. Its translation: CASATGTSGVGELFF.

CDR3 loop: CASSLKREDQETQYF. The CDR3 nucleotides are TGTGCCAGCAGTTTAAAGCGGGAGGACCAAGAGACCCAGTACTTC. J is TRBJ2-5 and V is TRBV27; TRBD2 aligns across 9 bases. The junction had 1 base not matched to a gene; V was cut back by 2 bases and J by 0 bases. Germline CDR1 and CDR2: MNHEY and SMNVEV (reference sequence). This CDR3 region has 15 residues.

The chain joins TRBV20-1 to TRBJ1-5; the D is unclear. Germline assignment: CDR1 DFQATT and CDR2 SNEGSKA (reference sequence). The V end lost 3 bases, the J end lost 1 base, and 10 bases lay between the germline ends. This CDR3 has 14 amino acids. The DNA of the CDR3 is TGCAGTGCTAGTCAGAGCTGGAGCAATCAGCCCCAGCATTTT. This gives the protein CSASQSWSNQPQHF.

The V gene is TRBV20-1, the J gene TRBJ1-1, with a possible D match to TRBD1 (5 bases). Germline V gene sequence: CDR1 DFQATT, CDR2 SNEGSKA (reference sequence). V lost 3 bases, J lost 11 bases, and 19 bases lay in between. The CDR3 length is 13 residues. The CDR3 protein is CSASEEVAGGAFF. Written as DNA, the CDR3 is TGCAGTGCTAGTGAAGAGGTGGCTGGGGGGGCTTTCTTT.

J is TRBJ1-1 and V is TRBV20-1; perhaps TRBD1 as D (5 bases). Looked up from germline, CDR1 is DFQATT and CDR2 is SNEGSKA (reference sequence). The V gene lost 1 base and the J gene lost 2 bases, with 20 bases spanning the gap. The CDR3 sequence is 17 residues long. The DNA for the CDR3 is TGCAGTGCTAGAGCCTTCACCCTGGGGGGAGGAAACACTGAAGCTTTCTTT. Its translation is CSARAFTLGGGNTEAFF.

The V and J genes are TRBV20-1 and TRBJ1-5; 7 nucleotides agree with TRBD1. V dropped 5 bases and J dropped 7; count of bases not matched to a gene: 11. From germline, CDR1 is DFQATT and CDR2 SNEGSKA (reference sequence). This CDR3 has 14 residues. For the CDR3, the DNA is TGCAGTGCTGACCTGACAGGGCAAGGGCAGCCCCAGCATTTT. Translating gives CSADLTGQGQPQHF.

This clonotype was seen more than once but under ten times. The gene calls are TRBV12-3 or TRBV12-4 and TRBJ2-2; D is unresolved. V lost 5 bases and J 0 bases, leaving 7 bases between the germline ends. There are 14 residues in the CDR3. CDR3 bases: TGTGCCAGCAGTCCCCAGGCGAACACCGGGGAGCTGTTTTTT. It codes for CASSPQANTGELFF.

The CDR3 DNA follows: TGTGCCAGCAGTTTACGGGGGCGGACAGGGCGAAACATTCAGTACTTC. It translates to CASSLRGRTGRNIQYF. The genes are TRBV27 and TRBJ2-4; 8 bases match TRBD1. This CDR3 comprises 16 residues. Germline loops: CDR1 MNHEY, CDR2 SMNVEV (reference sequence). Losses at the gene ends were 2 bases for V and 6 bases for J; bases not matched to a gene: 9.

In this sample, this clonotype turned up a few times. This sequence joins TRBV20-1 and TRBJ2-2; D is possibly TRBD1 or TRBD2 (5 bases each). The CDR3 runs to 15 residues. Germline-derived CDR1 and CDR2 are DFQATT and SNEGSKA (reference sequence). V was pared by 2 bases and J by 0 bases, with 10 bases between. CDR3 sequence reads: CSARKGTANTGELFF. CDR3 nucleotides: TGCAGTGCTAGAAAGGGGACCGCGAACACCGGGGAGCTGTTTTTT.

In its sample, this clonotype was seen a few times. The V and J genes are TRBV4-2 and TRBJ2-7; 8 bases fit TRBD1. Germline V CDR1 and CDR2: LGHNA, YNFKEQ. The CDR3 covers 19 residues. Trimming removed 0 bases from V and 1 base from J; junction bases left unmatched: 14. The CDR3 spells CASSQDKWTVGQGSYEQYF. The CDR3 DNA follows: TGTGCCAGCAGCCAAGATAAGTGGACCGTTGGACAGGGTTCCTACGAGCAGTACTTC.

This clonotype was detected a few times. The CDR3: CASSFAGGGNQPQHF. The CDR3 nucleotides read TGTGCCAGCAGTTTTGCAGGGGGCGGCAATCAGCCCCAGCATTTT. V gene TRBV12-3 or TRBV12-4 combines with J gene TRBJ1-5, with 8 bases that match TRBD1. Trimming at V came to 3 bases and at J to 2 bases, leaving 3 bases not matched to a gene. CDR3 length: 15 amino acids.

This chain joins TRBV12-3 or TRBV12-4 and TRBJ1-1; D may be TRBD1 (6 bases). Trimming pared 6 bases from V and 1 base from J, leaving 9 bases between. The CDR3 covers 13 residues. In nucleotides, the CDR3 is TGTGCCAGCAGGGAGACAGGGAACACTGAAGCTTTCTTT. Translating it yields CASRETGNTEAFF.